Listed below are T cell receptor beta chains from one sample, sequenced in a study of cytomegalovirus exposure and HLA in healthy donors. The assay was immunoSEQ multiplex PCR, and TCRdb's table has in-frame clones only and misses some. The table records fewer than 90,000 clones, under 85% of them present only once. Sequenced: PBMCs. These receptors were obtained from a male donor in good health and CMV-seronegative. Both conserved end residues are part of each CDR3. The D gene is left open where the match is weak. Rows give clone size only sometimes, using once, few, many, or a class for an expanded clone.

size,V,J,D,CDR3,DNA
.,TRBV5-1,TRBJ2-3,.,CASSLGPGGISDTQYF,TGCGCCAGCAGCTTGGGGCCAGGGGGGATTTCAGATACGCAGTATTTT
few,TRBV4-3,TRBJ2-3,.,CASSQRPKGADTQYF,TGCGCCAGCAGCCAAAGACCCAAGGGGGCAGATACGCAGTATTTT
.,TRBV30,TRBJ1-2,.,CAWSVQGDGYTF,TGTGCCTGGAGTGTACAAGGGGATGGCTACACCTTC
once,TRBV7-8,TRBJ1-5,TRBD1,CASSKDRDQPQHF,TGTGCCAGCAGCAAGGACAGGGACCAGCCCCAGCATTTT
.,TRBV11-2,TRBJ2-3,.,CASSGGSPDTQYF,TGTGCCAGCAGCGGAGGTAGCCCGGATACGCAGTATTTT
few,TRBV9,TRBJ2-2,.,CASSVDSPGELFF,TGTGCCAGCAGCGTTGACAGTCCCGGGGAGCTGTTTTTT
.,TRBV6-1,TRBJ1-6,.,CASIDRVNSPLHF,TGTGCCAGCATCGACAGAGTAAATTCACCCCTCCACTTT
.,TRBV11-3,TRBJ1-1,.,CASSGRPNTEAFF,TGTGCCAGCTCAGGCAGACCGAACACTGAAGCTTTCTTT
once,TRBV2,TRBJ1-1,TRBD1,CASRLGTGEPEAFF,TGTGCCAGCAGGCTCGGGACAGGAGAGCCTGAAGCTTTCTTT
few,TRBV7-2,TRBJ1-2,.,CASSLIGQYTF,TGTGCCAGCAGCTTAATTGGTCAGTACACCTTC
.,TRBV6-5,TRBJ2-2,TRBD1,CASSYSTGEYTGELFF,TGTGCCAGCAGTTACTCGACAGGGGAGTACACCGGGGAGCTGTTTTTT
few,TRBV28,TRBJ2-1,TRBD1,CASSFEDRGIHGNEQFF,TGTGCCAGCAGTTTTGAGGACAGGGGGATACATGGGAATGAGCAGTTCTTC
.,TRBV10-3,TRBJ1-1,.,CAISETGMAFF,TGTGCCATCAGTGAGACAGGGATGGCTTTCTTT
.,TRBV9,TRBJ2-3,TRBD2,CASSAAGVRTDTQYF,TGTGCCAGCAGCGCAGCGGGGGTTCGCACAGATACGCAGTATTTT
.,TRBV4-3,TRBJ2-1,.,CAGSPTAYNEQFF,TGCGCCGGCAGCCCAACGGCCTACAATGAGCAGTTCTTC
.,TRBV7-3,TRBJ1-1,.,CASSNSMNTEAFF,TGTGCCAGCAGCAACTCCATGAACACTGAAGCTTTCTTT
.,TRBV19,TRBJ2-4,TRBD1,CASSRTGQGNSQYF,TGTGCCAGTAGTAGGACAGGCCAAGGAAACAGTCAGTACTTC
.,TRBV18,TRBJ2-5,TRBD2,CASSPGLAGQETQYF,TGTGCCAGCTCACCTGGACTAGCGGGGCAAGAGACCCAGTACTTC
.,TRBV29-1,TRBJ2-3,.,CSVPRGTDTQYF,TGCAGCGTTCCCCGGGGTACAGATACGCAGTATTTT
.,TRBV7-2,TRBJ1-5,TRBD1,CASSPDRNQPQHF,TGTGCCAGCAGTCCGGACAGGAATCAGCCCCAGCATTTT
.,TRBV15,TRBJ1-5,.,CATSRDLGLNQPQHF,TGTGCCACCAGCAGAGATCTGGGACTTAATCAGCCCCAGCATTTT
.,TRBV7-2,TRBJ1-5,.,CASSLQGPGNQPQHF,TGTGCCAGCAGCTTACAGGGCCCAGGCAATCAGCCCCAGCATTTT
.,TRBV14,TRBJ2-5,.,CASRIGQGGETQYF,TGTGCCAGCAGGATCGGACAGGGAGGGGAGACCCAGTACTTC
.,TRBV9,TRBJ2-3,.,CASSARQETSTDTQYF,TGTGCCAGCAGCGCAAGACAAGAAACTAGCACAGATACGCAGTATTTT
.,TRBV11-3,TRBJ2-2,.,CASSLSSSVNTGELFF,TGTGCCAGCAGCTTATCGAGTAGCGTGAACACCGGGGAGCTGTTTTTT
.,TRBV29-1,TRBJ1-1,TRBD1,CSVADRGSLNTEAFF,TGCAGCGTGGCCGACAGGGGAAGTTTGAACACTGAAGCTTTCTTT
.,TRBV19,TRBJ1-6,.,CASSIAAVYNSPLHF,TGTGCCAGTAGTATAGCCGCAGTCTATAATTCACCCCTCCACTTT
.,TRBV6-5,TRBJ2-7,.,CASSSPGGPNYEQYF,TGTGCCAGCAGTTCGCCCGGGGGGCCGAACTACGAGCAGTACTTC
.,TRBV7-3,TRBJ1-1,.,CASSLGGLGTEAFF,TGTGCCAGCAGCTTGGGGGGGCTCGGCACTGAAGCTTTCTTT
.,TRBV28,TRBJ2-7,.,CASRVGGGGLVHEQYF,TGTGCCAGCAGGGTGGGCGGCGGGGGCCTCGTCCACGAGCAGTACTTC
once,TRBV5-1,TRBJ2-7,TRBD2,CASSDYGKRGYEQYF,TGCGCCAGCAGCGATTATGGGAAGCGGGGCTACGAGCAGTACTTC
.,TRBV5-5,TRBJ2-5,TRBD1,CASSLVGTVPQETQYF,TGTGCCAGCAGCTTGGTAGGGACAGTTCCTCAAGAGACCCAGTACTTC
.,TRBV9,TRBJ2-1,TRBD2,CASRPGGLVNEQFF,TGTGCCAGCAGACCGGGGGGTTTAGTGAATGAGCAGTTCTTC
.,TRBV7-2,TRBJ2-7,TRBD2,CASSLAGATPGYEQYF,TGTGCCAGCAGCCTAGCGGGGGCCACCCCGGGGTACGAGCAGTACTTC
.,TRBV11-3,TRBJ2-7,.,CASSLDATYEQYF,TGTGCCAGCAGCTTAGACGCTACCTACGAGCAGTACTTC
.,TRBV4-1,TRBJ1-5,.,CASSQGLTGNQPQHF,TGCGCCAGCAGCCAAGGCTTAACGGGCAATCAGCCCCAGCATTTT
.,TRBV5-4,TRBJ2-5,.,CASSLVRGNGETQYF,TGTGCCAGCAGCTTGGTGCGGGGTAATGGAGAGACCCAGTACTTC
.,TRBV19,TRBJ2-1,.,CASSIPNLPGSYNEQFF,TGTGCCAGTAGTATACCGAATCTCCCCGGGTCCTACAATGAGCAGTTCTTC
.,TRBV18,TRBJ2-7,TRBD2,CASSPARLLAGGVYEQYF,TGTGCCAGCTCACCCGCCCGACTCCTAGCGGGAGGGGTCTACGAGCAGTACTTC
.,TRBV2,TRBJ1-2,.,CVSSEFGQGRNGYTF,TGTGTCAGCAGTGAATTTGGGCAGGGAAGAAATGGCTACACCTTC
.,TRBV4-3,TRBJ2-6,.,CASSQVFGQSSGANVLTF,TGCGCCAGCAGCCAAGTATTCGGACAGTCCTCTGGGGCCAACGTCCTGACTTTC
.,TRBV7-2,TRBJ1-2,.,CASSFGGASSGYTF,TGTGCCAGCAGCTTTGGTGGGGCGTCGAGTGGCTACACCTTC
few,TRBV28,TRBJ2-4,TRBD2,CASGLGEGRGIQYF,TGTGCCAGCGGCTTGGGTGAGGGGAGGGGCATTCAGTACTTC
.,TRBV9,TRBJ2-7,.,CASSVEDSPSYEQYF,TGTGCCAGCAGCGTAGAGGACTCTCCCAGCTACGAGCAGTACTTC
.,TRBV4-3,TRBJ2-7,TRBD1,CASSQDYHRGYEQYF,TGCGCCAGCAGCCAAGATTATCACAGGGGCTACGAGCAGTACTTC
.,TRBV5-1,TRBJ2-5,.,CASSFGGTPKETQYF,TGCGCCAGCAGCTTCGGGGGGACACCTAAAGAGACCCAGTACTTC
.,TRBV29-1,TRBJ1-5,TRBD1,CSVEDRGSNQPQHF,TGCAGCGTAGAGGACAGGGGTAGCAATCAGCCCCAGCATTTT
.,TRBV4-1,TRBJ2-3,.,CASSLSGVTDTQYF,TGCGCCAGCAGCCTCTCGGGGGTCACAGATACGCAGTATTTT
.,TRBV27,TRBJ2-2,.,CASSSFPGTGELFF,TGTGCCAGCAGTTCATTCCCAGGAACCGGGGAGCTGTTTTTT
.,TRBV25-1,TRBJ1-1,TRBD1,CASSEYASGTAHTEAFF,TGTGCCAGCAGTGAATACGCCTCCGGGACAGCACACACTGAAGCTTTCTTT
few,TRBV28,TRBJ1-2,TRBD1,CASKSTGVHGYTF,TGTGCCAGCAAATCGACAGGGGTCCATGGCTACACCTTC
few,TRBV9,TRBJ2-7,TRBD1,CASSPWTGSTYEQYF,TGTGCCAGCAGCCCCTGGACAGGGAGTACCTACGAGCAGTACTTC
.,TRBV9,TRBJ1-5,.,CASSGEGSNQPQHF,TGTGCCAGCAGCGGGGAGGGCAGCAATCAGCCCCAGCATTTT